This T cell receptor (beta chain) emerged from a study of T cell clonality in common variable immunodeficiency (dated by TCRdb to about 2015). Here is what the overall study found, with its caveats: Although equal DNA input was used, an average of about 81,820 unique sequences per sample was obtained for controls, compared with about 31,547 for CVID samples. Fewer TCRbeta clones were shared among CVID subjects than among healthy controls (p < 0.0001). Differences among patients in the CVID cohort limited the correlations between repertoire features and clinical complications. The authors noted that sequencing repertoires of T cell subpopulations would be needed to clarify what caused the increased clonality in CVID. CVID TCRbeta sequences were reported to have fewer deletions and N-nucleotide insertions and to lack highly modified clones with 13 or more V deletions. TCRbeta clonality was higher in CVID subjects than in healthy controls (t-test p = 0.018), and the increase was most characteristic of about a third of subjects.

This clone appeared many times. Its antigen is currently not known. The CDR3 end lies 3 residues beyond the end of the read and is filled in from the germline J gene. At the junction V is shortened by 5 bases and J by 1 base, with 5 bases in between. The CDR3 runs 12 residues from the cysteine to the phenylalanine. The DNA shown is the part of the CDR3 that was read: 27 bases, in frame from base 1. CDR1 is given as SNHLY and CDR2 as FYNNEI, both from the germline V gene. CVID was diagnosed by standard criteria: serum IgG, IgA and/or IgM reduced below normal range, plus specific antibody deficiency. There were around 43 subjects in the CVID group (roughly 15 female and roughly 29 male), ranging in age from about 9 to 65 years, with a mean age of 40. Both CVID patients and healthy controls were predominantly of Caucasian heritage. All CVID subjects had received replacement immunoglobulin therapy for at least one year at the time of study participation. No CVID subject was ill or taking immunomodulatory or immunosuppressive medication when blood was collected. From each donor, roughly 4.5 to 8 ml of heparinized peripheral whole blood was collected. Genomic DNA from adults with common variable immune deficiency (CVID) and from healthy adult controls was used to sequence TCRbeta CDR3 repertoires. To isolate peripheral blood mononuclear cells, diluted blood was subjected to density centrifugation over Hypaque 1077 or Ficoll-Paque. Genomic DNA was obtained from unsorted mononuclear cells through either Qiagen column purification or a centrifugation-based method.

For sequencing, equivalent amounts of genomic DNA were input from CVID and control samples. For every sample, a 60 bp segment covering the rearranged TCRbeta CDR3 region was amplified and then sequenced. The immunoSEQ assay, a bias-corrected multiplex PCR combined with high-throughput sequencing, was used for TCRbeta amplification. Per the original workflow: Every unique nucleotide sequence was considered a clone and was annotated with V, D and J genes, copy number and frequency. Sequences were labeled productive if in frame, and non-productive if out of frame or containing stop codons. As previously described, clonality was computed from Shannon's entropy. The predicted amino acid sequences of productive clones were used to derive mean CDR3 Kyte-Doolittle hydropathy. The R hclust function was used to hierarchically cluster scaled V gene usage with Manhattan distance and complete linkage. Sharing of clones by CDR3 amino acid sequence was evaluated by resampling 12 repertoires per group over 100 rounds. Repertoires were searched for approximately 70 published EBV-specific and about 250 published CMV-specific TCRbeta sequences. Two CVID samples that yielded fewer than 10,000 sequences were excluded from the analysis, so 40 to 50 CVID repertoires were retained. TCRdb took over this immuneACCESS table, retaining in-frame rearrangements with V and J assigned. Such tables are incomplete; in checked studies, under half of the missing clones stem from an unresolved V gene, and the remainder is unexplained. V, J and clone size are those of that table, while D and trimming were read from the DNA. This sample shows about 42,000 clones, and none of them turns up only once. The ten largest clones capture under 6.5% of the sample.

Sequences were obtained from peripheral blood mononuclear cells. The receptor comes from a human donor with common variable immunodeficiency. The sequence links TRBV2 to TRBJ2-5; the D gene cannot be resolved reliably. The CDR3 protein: CASSHSQETQYF. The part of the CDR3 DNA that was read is TGTGCCAGCAGTCACAGCCAAGAGACC.